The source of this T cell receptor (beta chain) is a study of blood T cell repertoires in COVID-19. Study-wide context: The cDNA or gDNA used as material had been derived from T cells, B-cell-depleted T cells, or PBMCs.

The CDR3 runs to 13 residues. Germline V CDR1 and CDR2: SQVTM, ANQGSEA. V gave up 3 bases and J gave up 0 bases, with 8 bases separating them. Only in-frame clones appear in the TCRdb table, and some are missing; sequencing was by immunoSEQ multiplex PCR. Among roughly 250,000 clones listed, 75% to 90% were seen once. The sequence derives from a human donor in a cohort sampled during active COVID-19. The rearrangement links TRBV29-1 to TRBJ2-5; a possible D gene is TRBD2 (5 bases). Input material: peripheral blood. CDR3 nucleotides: TGCAGCGTTGACCCGGGGAACCAAGAGACCCAGTACTTC. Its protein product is CSVDPGNQETQYF.